Each of the 6 T cell receptor beta chains below was sequenced from the same sample in a study of cytomegalovirus exposure and HLA in healthy donors. Amplification used 60 Vbeta primers and 13 Jbeta primers. The assay was immunoSEQ multiplex PCR, and TCRdb's table has in-frame clones only and misses some. Here the sample table reports under 200,000 clones. The sequenced sample was PBMCs. The receptors come from a man aged 30 to 39 in good health and CMV-seronegative.

CDR3 coding DNA: TGTGCCAGCAGTTACTCGGGACAGGACTCCTACGAGCAGTACTTC. This encodes CASSYSGQDSYEQYF. This rearrangement joins TRBV6-5 to TRBJ2-7; 8 bases are shared with TRBD1. V lost 0 bases and J lost 0; bases outside the gene matches: 1. Germline V gene lookup returns CDR1 MNHEY and CDR2 SVGAGI. The CDR3 contains 15 residues.

CDR3 loop: CASSLVPGGLEYEQYF. The CDR3 bases are TGTGCCAGCAGCTTAGTCCCTGGGGGACTGGAATACGAGCAGTACTTC. The chain couples TRBV7-6 to TRBJ2-7, with D maybe TRBD2 (6 bases). Germline V CDR1 and CDR2: SGHVS, FNYEAQ. V was clipped by 1 base and J by 4 bases, with 17 bases between them. The length of the CDR3 is 16 residues.

The chain uses TRBV6-1 and TRBJ1-1; no clear D gene. V lost 4 bases, J lost 11 bases, and 14 bases lay in between. Germline-derived CDR1 and CDR2 are MNHNS and SASEGT. The CDR3 consists of 12 residues. The DNA for the CDR3 is TGTGCCAGCAGTGGGAGGCCCTTCTTTGCTTTCTTT. Encoded protein: CASSGRPFFAFF.

For this clone: The junction shows a germline mismatch at one end, possibly a read error. This chain connects TRBV5-1 to TRBJ2-6; 7 positions agree with TRBD1. CDR1 is SGHRS, CDR2 YFSETQ, per germline. The CDR3 consists of 15 residues. CDR3 nucleotides: TGCGCCAGCAGCTCAAGGACAGGTGGGTCCAACGTCCTGACTTTC. Residues: CASSSRTGGSNVLTF.

This rearrangement joins TRBV6-6 to TRBJ2-7; D not certain. Germline CDR1 reads MNHNY; CDR2 reads SVGAGI (reference sequence). This CDR3 spans 13 amino acids. The V end was cut by 4 bases, the J end by 0 bases, with 7 bases between. CDR3 DNA sequence: TGTGCCAGCAGTTCGTGGAGCTCCTACGAGCAGTACTTC. Protein: CASSSWSSYEQYF.

The chain carries TRBV18 and TRBJ1-4, with 9 positions matching TRBD1. J lost 5 bases, V lost 4 bases, and 5 bases had no gene match. The CDR3 length is 15 residues. Germline loops: CDR1 KGHSH, CDR2 LQKENI. CDR3 sequence (DNA): TGTGCCAGCTCACTGGGACAGGGACCAAATGAAAAACTGTTTTTT. It yields the protein CASSLGQGPNEKLFF.